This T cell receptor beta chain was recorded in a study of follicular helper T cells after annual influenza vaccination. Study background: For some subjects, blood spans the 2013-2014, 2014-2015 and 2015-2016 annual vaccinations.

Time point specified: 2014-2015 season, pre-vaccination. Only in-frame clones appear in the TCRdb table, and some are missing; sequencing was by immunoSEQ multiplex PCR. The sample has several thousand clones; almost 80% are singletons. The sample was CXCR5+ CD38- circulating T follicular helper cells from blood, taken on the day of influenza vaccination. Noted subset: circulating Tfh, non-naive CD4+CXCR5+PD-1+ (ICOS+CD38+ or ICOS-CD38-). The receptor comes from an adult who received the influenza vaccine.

The CDR3 sequence is CASSRGGPITDTQYF. The CDR3 region has the DNA TGTGCCAGCAGCCGGGGGGGACCGATCACAGATACGCAGTATTTT. The V gene is TRBV7-9, the J gene TRBJ2-3; 8 bases agree with TRBD2. V shed 5 bases, J shed 2 bases, and the junction held 6 bases outside the gene matches. This CDR3 is built from 15 residues. The germline gives CDR1 SEHNR, CDR2 FQNEAQ (reference sequence).